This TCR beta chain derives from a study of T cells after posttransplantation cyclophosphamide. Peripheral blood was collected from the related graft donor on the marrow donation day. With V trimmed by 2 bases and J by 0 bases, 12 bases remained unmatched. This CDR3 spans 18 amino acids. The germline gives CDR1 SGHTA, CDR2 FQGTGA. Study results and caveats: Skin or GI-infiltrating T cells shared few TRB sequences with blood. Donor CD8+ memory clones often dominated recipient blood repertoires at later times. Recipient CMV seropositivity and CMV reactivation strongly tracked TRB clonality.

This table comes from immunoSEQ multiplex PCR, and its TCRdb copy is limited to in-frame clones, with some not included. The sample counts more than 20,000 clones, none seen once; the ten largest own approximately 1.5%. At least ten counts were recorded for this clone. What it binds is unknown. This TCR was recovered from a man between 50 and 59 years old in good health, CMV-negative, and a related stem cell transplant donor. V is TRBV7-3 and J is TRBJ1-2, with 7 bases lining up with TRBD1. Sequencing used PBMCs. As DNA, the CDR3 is TGTGCCAGCAGCTTAGTAGGGGACAGTGCGACAACTAACTATGGCTACACCTTC. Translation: CASSLVGDSATTNYGYTF.